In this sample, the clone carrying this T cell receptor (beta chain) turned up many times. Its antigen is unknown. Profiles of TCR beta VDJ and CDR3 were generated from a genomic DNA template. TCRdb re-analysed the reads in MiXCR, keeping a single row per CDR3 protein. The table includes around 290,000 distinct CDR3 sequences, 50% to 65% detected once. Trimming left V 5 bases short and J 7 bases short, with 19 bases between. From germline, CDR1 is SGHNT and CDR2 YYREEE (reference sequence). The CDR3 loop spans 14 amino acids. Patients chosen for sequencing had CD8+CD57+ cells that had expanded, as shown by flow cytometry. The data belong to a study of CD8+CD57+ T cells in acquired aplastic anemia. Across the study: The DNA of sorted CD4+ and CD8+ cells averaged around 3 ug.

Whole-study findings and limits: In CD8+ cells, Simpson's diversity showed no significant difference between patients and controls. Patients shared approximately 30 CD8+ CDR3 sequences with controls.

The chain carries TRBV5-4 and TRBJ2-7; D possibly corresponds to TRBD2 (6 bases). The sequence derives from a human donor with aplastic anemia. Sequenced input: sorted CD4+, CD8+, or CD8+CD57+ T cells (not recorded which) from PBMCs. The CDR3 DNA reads TGTGCCAGCAGGAGTCAAGCGGGTGCTAGAGAGCAGTACTTC. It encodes CASRSQAGAREQYF.